These T cell receptor beta chains were read from a single sample in a study of blood T cell repertoires in COVID-19. The repertoire was sequenced with immunoSEQ multiplex PCR; TCRdb's copy has only in-frame clones and lacks some. This table holds more than 450,000 clones, approximately 90% found once. The sample was PBMCs or T cells enriched from blood (not recorded which). These TCRs come from a woman younger than 35 who had recovered from COVID-19. Both conserved end residues are part of each CDR3. The D gene is left open where the match is weak. Expanded clones are given a class, and other clones once, few, many or no size at all.

J | D | size | V | CDR3 | DNA
TRBJ1-2 | - | - | TRBV6-5 | CASGRERGAYGYTF | TGTGCCAGCGGGCGGGAGAGGGGAGCCTATGGCTACACCTTC
TRBJ1-1 | TRBD1 | - | TRBV28 | CASSPRQGDTEAFF | TGTGCCAGCAGTCCCCGACAGGGCGACACTGAAGCTTTCTTT
TRBJ1-4 | - | - | TRBV7-9 | CASSLAGGRDEKLFF | TGTGCCAGCAGCTTAGCGGGGGGGCGCGATGAAAAACTGTTTTTT
TRBJ1-2 | - | few | TRBV5-4 | CASSSPTGFGYTF | TGTGCCAGCAGCTCTCCCACAGGGTTCGGCTACACCTTC
TRBJ1-1 | - | - | TRBV27 | CASSSGTPSTEAFF | TGTGCCAGCAGTTCCGGGACACCGAGCACTGAAGCTTTCTTT
TRBJ1-6 | - | - | TRBV4-1 | CASSQKGGAGSPLHF | TGCGCCAGCAGCCAAAAGGGAGGGGCTGGGTCACCCCTCCACTTT
TRBJ2-3 | - | - | TRBV9 | CASSLGLRSDTQYF | TGTGCCAGCAGCTTGGGCCTCCGTTCGGATACGCAGTATTTT
TRBJ2-2 | - | - | TRBV7-3 | CASSLGGGRANTGELFF | TGTGCCAGCAGCTTAGGAGGGGGCAGGGCCAATACCGGGGAGCTGTTTTTT
TRBJ1-5 | - | few | TRBV18 | CASSPWTAGSNQPQHF | TGTGCCAGCTCACCGTGGACAGCCGGGAGCAATCAGCCCCAGCATTTT
TRBJ2-1 | - | - | TRBV3-1/TRBV3-2 | CASSQRGGVNEQFF | TGTGCCAGCAGCCAACGCGGGGGCGTCAATGAGCAGTTCTTC
TRBJ1-1 | - | - | TRBV3-1/TRBV3-2 | CASSQERWRQDPNTEAFF | TGTGCCAGCAGCCAAGAAAGGTGGAGGCAAGACCCGAACACTGAAGCTTTCTTT
TRBJ2-5 | TRBD1 | - | TRBV30 | CAWRRDRGETQYF | TGTGCCTGGAGACGGGACAGGGGAGAGACCCAGTACTTC
TRBJ2-7 | TRBD2 | - | TRBV29-1 | CSVEGGGEQYF | TGCAGCGTTGAAGGGGGGGGCGAGCAGTACTTC
TRBJ1-5 | TRBD1 | - | TRBV6-4 | CASSDSRTGGVFGNQPQHF | TGTGCCAGCAGTGACTCGAGGACAGGGGGCGTTTTTGGCAATCAGCCCCAGCATTTT
TRBJ1-1 | TRBD1 | - | TRBV11-3 | CASSRDRGTEAFF | TGTGCCAGCAGCCGGGACAGGGGGACTGAAGCTTTCTTT
TRBJ1-4 | - | few | TRBV4-1 | CASSQGGERLFF | TGCGCCAGCAGCCAAGGGGGGGAAAGACTGTTTTTT
TRBJ2-7 | - | - | TRBV5-4 | CASSLDSGEQYF | TGTGCCAGCAGCTTGGACAGCGGCGAGCAGTACTTC
TRBJ2-7 | - | - | TRBV11-2 | CASSPYEDEQYF | TGTGCCAGCAGCCCATATGAGGACGAGCAGTACTTC
TRBJ1-1 | - | once | TRBV5-5 | CASSLRQIGARREAFF | TGTGCCAGCAGCTTGCGACAAATAGGGGCGCGAAGGGAAGCTTTCTTT
TRBJ2-7 | - | once | TRBV30 | CAWMRVGAMGEQYF | TGTGCCTGGATGCGAGTGGGGGCGATGGGCGAGCAGTACTTC
TRBJ1-1 | - | - | TRBV5-1 | CASSLDSGLEQGEAFF | TGCGCCAGCAGCCTGGACAGTGGGTTAGAACAGGGTGAAGCTTTCTTT
TRBJ2-1 | TRBD2 | - | TRBV11-2 | CASSLLRLAAYNEQFF | TGTGCCAGCAGCTTATTACGACTAGCGGCCTACAATGAGCAGTTCTTC
TRBJ1-1 | - | - | TRBV12-5 | CASGEGPTEAFF | TGTGCTAGTGGGGAGGGGCCCACTGAAGCTTTCTTT
TRBJ2-1 | TRBD2 | - | TRBV19 | CASSIFSGGRANEQFF | TGTGCCAGTAGTATATTTTCGGGGGGGCGGGCAAATGAGCAGTTCTTC
TRBJ1-1 | - | - | TRBV5-8 | CASSSTLREGTEAFF | TGTGCCAGCAGCTCCACACTCCGGGAGGGCACTGAAGCTTTCTTT
TRBJ2-5 | - | - | TRBV5-3 | CARSNRVAGETQYF | TGTGCCAGGTCAAACAGGGTGGCAGGAGAGACCCAGTACTTC
TRBJ1-1 | - | - | TRBV5-1 | CASSLTPEGTEAFF | TGCGCCAGCAGCTTGACTCCCGAGGGTACTGAAGCTTTCTTT
TRBJ1-1 | - | - | TRBV19 | CASSTGLNTEAFF | TGTGCCAGTAGTACAGGGTTAAACACTGAAGCTTTCTTT
TRBJ1-1 | - | few | TRBV12-5 | CASGLEELGAFF | TGTGCTAGTGGTTTGGAGGAGCTCGGGGCTTTCTTT
TRBJ2-7 | TRBD2 | - | TRBV10-3 | CAIRNGTSGPTYEQYF | TGTGCCATCAGAAACGGGACTAGCGGCCCTACCTACGAGCAGTACTTC
TRBJ1-2 | - | - | TRBV6-5 | CASSRGSSLEGYTF | TGTGCCAGCAGTAGGGGCTCGTCTCTGGAGGGCTACACCTTC
TRBJ1-5 | - | few | TRBV19 | CASRQGLYSNQPQHF | TGTGCCAGTAGACAGGGTCTATATAGCAATCAGCCCCAGCATTTT
TRBJ1-1 | TRBD1 | - | TRBV2 | CASRRDRVTEAFF | TGTGCCAGCAGACGGGACAGGGTGACTGAAGCTTTCTTT
TRBJ1-6 | - | - | TRBV2 | CASSAHLGEGSPLHF | TGTGCCAGCAGTGCCCACTTAGGGGAAGGATCACCCCTCCACTTT
TRBJ1-1 | - | - | TRBV6-5 | CASSSYMNTEAFF | TGTGCCAGCAGCTCTTATATGAACACTGAAGCTTTCTTT
TRBJ1-1 | - | once | TRBV6-4 | CASRTAQEAFF | TGTGCCAGCCGAACAGCACAAGAAGCTTTCTTT
TRBJ1-4 | - | - | TRBV28 | CASSRRQLPNEKLFF | TGTGCCAGCAGCCGACGACAGCTACCAAATGAAAAACTGTTTTTT
TRBJ1-1 | TRBD1 | - | TRBV19 | CASSIRAGGTFF | TGTGCCAGTAGTATTAGAGCAGGGGGGACTTTCTTT
TRBJ2-5 | - | - | TRBV7-2 | CASSPRGETQYF | TGTGCCAGCAGCCCTCGGGGGGAGACCCAGTACTTC
TRBJ2-7 | TRBD1 | - | TRBV28 | CASSATGTGGYEQYF | TGTGCCAGCAGTGCTACCGGGACAGGGGGCTACGAGCAGTACTTC
TRBJ2-3 | - | - | TRBV5-1 | CASSLDWTVSTDTQYF | TGCGCCAGCAGCTTGGATTGGACAGTATCCACAGATACGCAGTATTTT
TRBJ1-1 | TRBD1 | - | TRBV3-1/TRBV3-2 | CASSQRGQGAAEAFF | TGTGCCAGCAGCCAAAGGGGACAGGGGGCGGCTGAAGCTTTCTTT
TRBJ1-2 | - | - | TRBV7-2 | CASSPSSFQGGYTF | TGTGCCAGCAGCCCTTCGTCCTTTCAGGGTGGCTACACCTTC
TRBJ2-3 | - | once | TRBV4-2 | CASSQEGGGDTQYF | TGTGCCAGCAGCCAAGAGGGTGGAGGTGATACGCAGTATTTT
TRBJ1-2 | TRBD1 | - | TRBV30 | CAWSVPQGTPYGYTF | TGTGCCTGGAGTGTACCACAGGGGACCCCCTATGGCTACACCTTC
TRBJ2-3 | TRBD2 | - | TRBV19 | CASSIATSGGGDTQYF | TGTGCCAGTAGTATCGCGACTAGCGGGGGGGGAGATACGCAGTATTTT
TRBJ1-2 | - | - | TRBV4-2 | CASSPSSEGGGYTF | TGTGCCAGCAGTCCATCCTCCGAGGGTGGTGGCTACACCTTC
TRBJ1-2 | TRBD1 | - | TRBV19 | CASTPRDRTIYGYTF | TGTGCCAGTACCCCCAGGGACAGAACGATCTATGGCTACACCTTC
TRBJ1-1 | - | once | TRBV5-1 | CASSLDLDTEAFF | TGCGCCAGCAGCTTGGATCTCGACACTGAAGCTTTCTTT
TRBJ1-1 | - | - | TRBV7-9 | CASSLPLSSPVGAFF | TGTGCCAGCAGCTTGCCCTTGTCATCGCCCGTCGGGGCTTTCTTT
TRBJ1-6 | TRBD1 | - | TRBV4-1 | CASSQEGGTGYNSPLHF | TGCGCCAGCAGCCAAGAAGGTGGGACAGGATATAATTCACCCCTCCACTTT
TRBJ1-1 | - | - | TRBV19 | CASSMRLGATEAFF | TGTGCCAGTAGTATGCGTTTGGGGGCCACTGAAGCTTTCTTT
TRBJ1-1 | - | once | TRBV2 | CASSEEPSSQGAFF | TGTGCCAGCAGTGAAGAACCTTCTTCGCAGGGGGCTTTCTTT